This entry is about one T cell receptor (beta chain). The repertoire was sequenced with immunoSEQ multiplex PCR; TCRdb's copy has only in-frame clones and lacks some. The sample lists 70,000 to 80,000 clones; roughly 89% were seen once. The germline V gene has CDR1 SGHRS and CDR2 YFSETQ. The CDR3 totals 15 residues. Trimming cost V 6 bases and J 6 bases; bases outside gene matches: 7. This entry comes from a study of control samples from healthy donors and cancer patients. The sequencing sample was made of PBMCs. The sequence derives from a woman in her sixties with head and neck cancer. The chain links TRBV5-1 to TRBJ2-1, with 12 bases aligning to TRBD2. CDR3 residues: CASIPTSGSFNEQFF. DNA for the CDR3: TGCGCCAGCATTCCGACTAGCGGGAGTTTCAATGAGCAGTTCTTC.